This TCR beta chain originates from a study of blood T cell repertoires in COVID-19. Whole-study context: Sites across the United States, Italy and Spain contributed samples from acute and convalescent COVID-19. T cells, B-cell-depleted T cells, or PBMCs supplied cDNA or gDNA.

Original handling: Reference gene primer amplification gave nucleated cell count estimates. The assay was immunoSEQ multiplex PCR, and TCRdb's table has in-frame clones only and misses some. From that table come the V and J calls and clone size; the DNA was used to work out D and trimming. Of about 59,000 clones detected, about 91% appear once; the ten largest clones hold approximately 17%. Trimming removed 7 bases at V and 8 bases at J, with 11 bases between. The germline V gene has CDR1 SGHNT and CDR2 YENEEA. The CDR3 runs 12 residues. The chain recombines TRBV11-3 with TRBJ2-2, with a tentative D call TRBD1 (6 bases). This receptor was identified in a woman aged 80 or over with active COVID-19. Sequencing was carried out using peripheral blood. CDR3 amino acids: CASTRDNGELFF. In nucleotides, the CDR3 is TGTGCCAGCACCAGGGACAATGGGGAGCTGTTTTTT.